The source of this TCR beta chain is a study of beta chain features in type 1 diabetes. One heparinised draw, averaging roughly 110 mL, was taken per donor. CD45RO/CCR7/CD25/CD127/CD95/CD27 separated CD4+ naive, central memory, regulatory and stem cell-like memory cells by sorting. In regard to this clone: The target antigen is unknown.

As every portion of the isolated RNA was reverse transcribed, the sequencing read expressed TCRB transcripts. Clones were read by immunoSEQ multiplex PCR, and TCRdb kept only the in-frame ones, dropping some. Of 350,000 to 400,000 clones listed, roughly 15% were seen once; the top ten hold approximately 0.02%. Findings and limits, study-wide: Patients' naive, central memory and Treg TCRB repertoires seemed closer to one another than those of healthy donors.

The sequence derives from a woman between 18 and 29 years old in good health. Source material: naive CD4+ T cells from blood.

CDR3 coding DNA: TGTGCCAGTAGTGCCGACAGGGTGGACATTCAGTACTTC. The encoded protein is CASSADRVDIQYF. The chain carries TRBV19 and TRBJ2-4; 7 bases align to TRBD1. Germline V gene sequence: CDR1 LNHDA, CDR2 SQIVND (reference sequence). V gave up 5 bases and J gave up 8 bases; unmatched junction bases: 6. CDR3 length: 13 amino acids.